One sample yielded the 28 T cell receptor beta chains listed below, sequenced in a study of long-term antiretroviral therapy in people with HIV. Run at survey level, the immunoSEQ assay was version v3.0. Profiling relied on immunoSEQ multiplex PCR, and the TCRdb table lists in-frame clones only, not all of them. The data show about 25,000 clones, 83% seen once. The sequencing here drew on unsorted PBMCs, taken 3 years after starting antiretroviral therapy. These receptors originate from a man aged 18 to 30 with HIV.

This chain links TRBV10-2 with TRBJ2-2; TRBD2 is a possible D gene (5 bases). The germline V gene encodes CDR1 WSHSY and CDR2 SAAADI. V was trimmed by 0 bases and J by 1 base, leaving 9 bases between them. The CDR3 length is 16 residues. The CDR3 coding sequence is TGCGCCAGCAGTGAGTCGAGGAGGTTGAACACCGGGGAGCTGTTTTTT. This gives the protein CASSESRRLNTGELFF.

The J gene is TRBJ1-6, the V gene TRBV2; 7 positions match TRBD1. Trimming cost V 5 bases and J 7 bases; bases outside gene matches: 8. The germline V gene encodes CDR1 SNHLY and CDR2 FYNNEI. The CDR3 has 15 amino acids. The DNA of the CDR3 is TGTGCCAGCAGTCGAGACAGGGCCGTCAATTCACCCCTCCACTTT. Its translation is CASSRDRAVNSPLHF.

The chain combines TRBV11-2 with TRBJ2-7; 10 nucleotides align to TRBD1. Unmatched junction bases numbered 6, after V lost 5 bases and J lost 2 bases. CDR1 SGHAT and CDR2 FQNNGV come from the germline V gene. This CDR3 has 15 amino acids. CDR3 nucleotides: TGTGCCAGCAGCCCCGGGACAGGGGTAACCTACGAGCAGTACTTC. The encoded protein is CASSPGTGVTYEQYF.

The rearrangement joins TRBV19 to TRBJ2-2, with D perhaps matching TRBD1 or TRBD2 (5 bases each). This CDR3 region has 14 residues. The germline V and J ends were trimmed by 5 bases and 1 base, with 8 bases remaining between them. CDR1 LNHDA and CDR2 SQIVND come from the germline V gene (reference sequence). This CDR3 reads CASSWDLNTGELFF. The CDR3 bases are TGTGCCAGTAGTTGGGACCTGAACACCGGGGAGCTGTTTTTT.

The chain carries TRBV9 and TRBJ1-1; 9 bases line up with TRBD1. The junction had 10 bases not matched to a gene; V was cut back by 0 bases and J by 4 bases. This CDR3 has 17 amino acids. The V gene's germline CDR1 is SGDLS and CDR2 YYNGEE. The CDR3 here is CASSVGVGTGMSTEAFF. CDR3 DNA: TGTGCCAGCAGCGTAGGCGTTGGGACAGGGATGAGCACTGAAGCTTTCTTT.

V usage is TRBV18 and J usage is TRBJ1-1; D is ambiguous. V gave up 3 bases and J gave up 1 base, with 3 bases separating them. The CDR3 consists of 12 residues. Germline assignment: CDR1 KGHSH and CDR2 LQKENI. The chain's CDR3 is CASSPANTEAFF. CDR3 DNA: TGTGCCAGCTCACCGGCGAACACTGAAGCTTTCTTT.

The gene calls are TRBV5-1 and TRBJ2-1; D remains ambiguous. Germline values: CDR1 SGHRS, CDR2 YFSETQ. The V end lost 0 bases, the J end lost 0 bases, and 13 bases lay between the germline ends. CDR3 length: 17 residues. The CDR3 is CASSLGWAVSSYNEQFF. In DNA, the CDR3 is TGCGCCAGCAGCTTGGGGTGGGCAGTCAGCTCCTACAATGAGCAGTTCTTC.

This clone occurred a few times. This chain joins TRBV6-1 and TRBJ2-3; 9 nucleotides agree with TRBD2. The CDR3 sequence is 15 residues long. Per the germline V gene, CDR1 is MNHNS and CDR2 is SASEGT. V shed 4 bases, J shed 4 bases, and the junction held 6 bases outside the gene matches. Here the CDR3 DNA reads TGTGCCAGCAGTGGGATGGGCGGGGGGGCAGATACGCAGTATTTT. Protein: CASSGMGGGADTQYF.

CDR3 nucleotide sequence: TGTGCCAGCAGAATGACAGCAACTAATGAAAAACTGTTTTTT. Protein: CASRMTATNEKLFF. V usage is TRBV6-6 and J usage is TRBJ1-4, with D tentatively TRBD1 (5 bases). V was cut by 6 bases and J by 0 bases, with 8 bases left in between. The germline gives CDR1 MNHNY, CDR2 SVGAGI (reference sequence). The CDR3 has 14 amino acids.

As DNA, the CDR3 is TGTGCCAGCAGCTTGGGCCGGGGGCAGACCACCGGGGAGCTGTTTTTT. Its translation: CASSLGRGQTTGELFF. The gene calls are TRBV5-4 and TRBJ2-2; either TRBD1 or TRBD2 may supply D (6 bases each). CDR1 and CDR2 (germline): SGHNT, YYREEE (reference sequence). Trimming cost V 0 bases and J 4 bases, with 13 bases left between them. CDR3 size: 16 residues.

The rearrangement joins TRBV6-6 to TRBJ1-2; TRBD1 is a possible D gene (5 bases). Germline values: CDR1 MNHNY, CDR2 SVGAGI (reference sequence). The CDR3 is 15 amino acids. V was cut by 9 bases and J by 0 bases, with 17 bases left in between. CDR3 sequence: CASHLGRGSNYGYTF. The CDR3 DNA sequence: TGTGCCAGTCACCTAGGAAGGGGCTCTAACTATGGCTACACCTTC.

This chain uses TRBV5-1 with TRBJ1-4; D perhaps matches TRBD1 (6 bases). The CDR3 length is 16 residues. Germline CDR1 reads SGHRS; CDR2 reads YFSETQ. Trimming took 0 bases from V and 2 from J, leaving 11 bases between them. The CDR3 spells CASSLGQVVTNEKLFF. The CDR3 coding sequence is TGCGCCAGCAGCTTGGGACAGGTCGTCACTAATGAAAAACTGTTTTTT.

The gene calls are TRBV18 and TRBJ2-2; tentative D call: TRBD1 (5 bases). Germline V lookup: CDR1 KGHSH, CDR2 LQKENI. The CDR3 sequence is 13 residues long. The ends were cut back, 3 bases at V and 7 bases at J, with 9 bases in the middle. The CDR3 loop is CASSPAGHGELFF. The CDR3 nucleotides read TGTGCCAGCTCACCCGCAGGGCACGGGGAGCTGTTTTTT.

The chain links TRBV7-8 to TRBJ2-7; D is undetermined. The V gene lost 5 bases and the J gene lost 0 bases, with 14 bases spanning the gap. There are 15 residues in the CDR3. CDR1 SGHVS and CDR2 FQNEAQ come from the germline V gene. The CDR3 DNA follows: TGTGCCAGCAGCCCTCTCGAGGTTGGCTCCTACGAGCAGTACTTC. Translating it yields CASSPLEVGSYEQYF.

V and J are TRBV7-9 and TRBJ2-5; the D is unclear. V dropped 3 bases and J dropped 5 bases, with 10 bases sitting between them. The V gene's germline CDR1 is SEHNR and CDR2 FQNEAQ (reference sequence). The CDR3 length is 13 residues. Here the CDR3 reads CASSFSFGETQYF. The CDR3 bases are TGTGCCAGCAGCTTTTCATTTGGGGAGACCCAGTACTTC.

V is TRBV9 and J is TRBJ2-5, with D unclear. This CDR3 comprises 15 residues. Between the trimmed V and J ends, which lost 3 bases and 5 bases, there was a span of 17 bases. Germline values: CDR1 SGDLS, CDR2 YYNGEE. The CDR3 sequence: CASSAFEGRWETQYF. Here the CDR3 DNA reads TGTGCCAGCAGCGCGTTTGAAGGGCGGTGGGAGACCCAGTACTTC.

This chain links TRBV5-6 with TRBJ1-1, with D tentatively TRBD1 (5 bases). V lost 0 bases and J 3 bases, leaving 15 bases between the germline ends. Germline CDR1 SGHDT, CDR2 YYEEEE. The CDR3 has 16 amino acids. In DNA form, the CDR3 reads TGTGCCAGCAGCTTGGGCAGGGCGTCCCCTTACACTGAAGCTTTCTTT. Its translation: CASSLGRASPYTEAFF.

The chain employs TRBV28 and TRBJ1-6, with a possible D match to TRBD1 (5 bases). V lost 2 bases to trimming and J lost 0 bases, with 11 bases between them. This CDR3 is built from 17 residues. Germline assignment: CDR1 MDHEN and CDR2 SYDVKM. DNA for the CDR3: TGTGCCAGCAGTTTAGGGGGAAGAGGCTCCTATAATTCACCCCTCCACTTT. It is translated as CASSLGGRGSYNSPLHF.

The chain carries TRBV28 and TRBJ2-3; 7 bases agree with TRBD2. This CDR3 region has 16 residues. Germline assignment: CDR1 MDHEN and CDR2 SYDVKM. The V and J ends lost 5 bases and 1 base, in that order; junction bases with no gene match: 9. In nucleotides, the CDR3 is TGTGCCAGCAGTCGCGGGGGTTGGTTCGGCACAGATACGCAGTATTTT. Translation gives CASSRGGWFGTDTQYF. The full variable domain, completed using reference TRBV28 and TRBJ2-3, is DVKVTQSSRYLVKRTGEKVFLECVQDMDHENMFWYRQDPGLGLRLIYFSYDVKMKEKGDIPEGYSVSREKKERFSLILESASTNQTSMYLCASSRGGWFGTDTQYFGPGTRLTVL.

This clone is classed as medium-sized. Other nucleotide sequences in the sample specify the same CDR3. The chain links TRBV6-4 to TRBJ2-3, with TRBD2 identical over 14 bases. The V gene's germline CDR1 is MRHNA and CDR2 SNTAGT. This CDR3 is 16 amino acids long. With 3 bases clipped from V and 6 bases from J, the junction kept 5 bases outside the gene matches. The CDR3 coding sequence is TGTGCCAGCAGTGAGACTAGCGGGGGGGCCACGGATACGCAGTATTTT. It yields the protein CASSETSGGATDTQYF.

This clone has a handful of counts. The chain employs TRBV7-8 and TRBJ1-1; no definite D call. The V gene lost 1 base and the J gene lost 5 bases, with 8 bases spanning the gap. This CDR3 has 13 amino acids. From germline, CDR1 is SGHVS and CDR2 FQNEAQ. Here the CDR3 reads CASSLVQRTEAFF. The CDR3 DNA reads as TGTGCCAGCAGCTTAGTCCAGCGTACTGAAGCTTTCTTT.

The rearrangement uses TRBV5-1 and TRBJ1-1; D is unclear. Germline-derived CDR1 and CDR2 are SGHRS and YFSETQ. CDR3 size: 14 residues. Trimming pared 0 bases from V and 10 bases from J, leaving 16 bases between. The CDR3 loop is CASSLAGESVGAFF. The CDR3 region has the DNA TGCGCCAGCAGCTTGGCCGGGGAATCGGTCGGAGCTTTCTTT. Full variable domain (remainder filled in from reference TRBV5-1 and TRBJ1-1): KAGVTQTPRYLIKTRGQQVTLSCSPISGHRSVSWYQQTPGQGLQFLFEYFSETQRNKGNFPGRFSGRQFSNSRSEMNVSTLELGDSALYLCASSLAGESVGAFFGQGTRLTVV.

The chain couples TRBV19 to TRBJ2-5; D may be TRBD2 (7 bases). CDR3 length equals 15 residues. The germline V and J ends were trimmed by 10 bases and 5 bases, with 23 bases remaining between them. Germline V gives CDR1 LNHDA, CDR2 SQIVND (reference sequence). Here the CDR3 reads CATQGLKGGAETQYF. The CDR3 bases are TGTGCCACCCAAGGATTGAAGGGGGGGGCGGAGACCCAGTACTTC.

J is TRBJ1-4 and V is TRBV15; D perhaps matches TRBD1 (6 bases). Trimming took off 0 bases at V and 8 bases at J, with 13 bases between the two ends. CDR3 length: 15 amino acids. CDR1 is LNHNV, CDR2 YYDKDF, per germline (reference sequence). For the CDR3, the DNA is TGTGCCACCAGCAGAGATCGGGCAGGGGAGGAAAAACTGTTTTTT. This sequence encodes CATSRDRAGEEKLFF.

The J gene is TRBJ1-2, the V gene TRBV7-8; 7 bases fit TRBD1. Per germline, CDR1 SGHVS and CDR2 FQNEAQ. V trimming: 2 bases; J trimming: 4 bases; junction bases outside the gene matches: 4. CDR3 length: 14 residues. The CDR3 sequence is CASSLRGTAYGYTF. CDR3 sequence (DNA): TGTGCCAGCAGCTTACGGGGGACAGCCTATGGCTACACCTTC.

The gene calls are TRBV10-3 and TRBJ2-3, with 9 bases fitting TRBD2. This CDR3 has 14 residues. In germline, CDR1 is ENHRY, CDR2 SYGVKD. V trimming: 7 bases; J trimming: 1 base; junction bases outside the gene matches: 3. CDR3 loop: CAIMGGGGTDTQYF. DNA for the CDR3: TGTGCCATCATGGGCGGGGGGGGCACAGATACGCAGTATTTT.

The chain has TRBV5-1 and TRBJ1-5; D is unclear. This CDR3 has 14 amino acids. V was shortened by 0 bases and J by 1 base, with 5 bases between the two germline ends. The germline V gene has CDR1 SGHRS and CDR2 YFSETQ. Here the CDR3 reads CASSLGGSNQPQHF. The DNA for the CDR3 is TGCGCCAGCAGCTTGGGTGGGAGCAATCAGCCCCAGCATTTT. The full variable domain, its missing parts supplied by reference TRBV5-1 and TRBJ1-5, is KAGVTQTPRYLIKTRGQQVTLSCSPISGHRSVSWYQQTPGQGLQFLFEYFSETQRNKGNFPGRFSGRQFSNSRSEMNVSTLELGDSALYLCASSLGGSNQPQHFGDGTRLSIL.

This clone was seen a few times. The rearrangement joins TRBV5-3 to TRBJ2-5; 11 bases agree with TRBD2. TRBV5-3 is an ORF for which the function is uncertain. The CDR3 has 15 amino acids. The trim removed 1 base at V and 3 bases at J, leaving 2 bases unmatched. In DNA, the CDR3 is TGTGCCAGAAGCTTGTTAGCGGGGGGGGAAGAGACCCAGTACTTC. Amino acids: CARSLLAGGEETQYF.